Listed here are 19 T cell receptor beta chains from one sample, sequenced in a study of persistence of HIV-infected CD4 T cells. Lysates of CMV-infected fibroblasts at approximately 10 ug/mL stimulated these cells. CD40L/CD69 double-negative CD45RO-high memory CD4+ T cells were collected. Their antigen targets remain unknown. This was the immunoSEQ version 4 assay in survey mode. Produced via immunoSEQ multiplex PCR; TCRdb's table is partial and in-frame only. The sample records 35,000 to 40,000 clones, roughly 80% being singletons. The sample consisted of CD4+ T cells sorted from PBMCs after approximately 19-hour stimulation, taken from a patient who received antiretroviral therapy. These receptors were collected from an adult man with HIV who was CMV-seropositive.

The rearrangement links TRBV7-3 to TRBJ1-1, with a possible D match to TRBD1 (6 bases). The V end lost 1 base, the J end lost 3 bases, and 12 bases lay between the germline ends. This CDR3 region has 15 residues. The germline V gene has CDR1 SGHTA and CDR2 FQGTGA. Here the CDR3 reads CASSLIGGRDTEAFF. In DNA form, the CDR3 reads TGTGCCAGCAGCTTAATCGGGGGCCGCGACACTGAAGCTTTCTTT.

This clone was detected only a few times. The chain employs TRBV19 and TRBJ1-3; 7 bases match TRBD1. From germline, CDR1 is LNHDA and CDR2 SQIVND (reference sequence). CDR3 length: 17 residues. Losses at the gene ends were 4 bases for V and 3 bases for J; bases not matched to a gene: 12. The CDR3 bases are TGTGCCAGTAGTACAACCCCTCAGGGGGGGTTTGGAAACACCATATATTTT. It yields the protein CASSTTPQGGFGNTIYF. Full variable domain (remainder filled in from reference TRBV19 and TRBJ1-3): DGGITQSPKYLFRKEGQNVTLSCEQNLNHDAMYWYRQDPGQGLRLIYYSQIVNDFQKGDIAEGYSVSREKKESFPLTVTSAQKNPTAFYLCASSTTPQGGFGNTIYFGEGSWLTVV.

The chain couples TRBV19 to TRBJ2-6; D remains unclear. The CDR3 has 15 amino acids. Germline CDR1 LNHDA, CDR2 SQIVND (reference sequence). Trimming removed 2 bases at V and 2 bases at J, with 7 bases between. CDR3 loop: CASSILRAGANVLTF. The CDR3, as DNA: TGTGCCAGTAGTATATTAAGGGCTGGGGCCAACGTCCTGACTTTC.

The J gene is TRBJ2-7, the V gene TRBV5-6; maybe TRBD1 (5 bases). Germline V gene sequence: CDR1 SGHDT, CDR2 YYEEEE. The length of the CDR3 is 14 residues. The V end lost 0 bases, the J end lost 2 bases, and 9 bases lay between the germline ends. The CDR3 DNA is TGTGCCAGCAGCTTGGGTCAGGGTGCCTACGAGCAGTACTTC. Translated: CASSLGQGAYEQYF. The full variable domain, with the rest looked up from reference TRBV5-6 and TRBJ2-7, is DAGVTQSPTHLIKTRGQQVTLRCSPKSGHDTVSWYQQALGQGPQFIFQYYEEEERQRGNFPDRFSGHQFPNYSSELNVNALLLGDSALYLCASSLGQGAYEQYFGPGTRLTVT.

The rearrangement joins TRBV6-2 or TRBV6-3 to TRBJ2-7; possible D gene TRBD1, 6 bases. This CDR3 region has 14 residues. Germline CDR1 reads MNHEY; CDR2 reads SVGEGT. The V end was cut by 4 bases, the J end by 6 bases, with 16 bases between. The CDR3 protein is CASSSRGQPREQYF. CDR3 in DNA: TGTGCCAGCAGTTCCAGGGGCCAGCCTCGCGAGCAGTACTTC.

This clone was seen only a few times. The chain links TRBV28 to TRBJ2-7; the D is unclear. CDR3 length: 11 amino acids. V lost 5 bases to trimming and J lost 4 bases, with 6 bases between them. Germline V gene lookup returns CDR1 MDHEN and CDR2 SYDVKM. As DNA, the CDR3 is TGTGCCAGCAGTCACAGATACGAGCAGTACTTC. This encodes CASSHRYEQYF. The whole variable domain, remainder taken from reference TRBV28 and TRBJ2-7, is DVKVTQSSRYLVKRTGEKVFLECVQDMDHENMFWYRQDPGLGLRLIYFSYDVKMKEKGDIPEGYSVSREKKERFSLILESASTNQTSMYLCASSHRYEQYFGPGTRLTVT.

This chain connects TRBV15 to TRBJ2-1; 12 nucleotides line up with TRBD1. J gave up 7 bases and V 3 bases, and 4 bases lay outside the gene matches. CDR3 length: 15 amino acids. The germline V gene has CDR1 LNHNV and CDR2 YYDKDF (reference sequence). CDR3 bases: TGTGCCACCAGCAGGGGACAGGGGGCTGCGAATGAGCAGTTCTTC. Translating gives CATSRGQGAANEQFF.

The chain joins TRBV30 to TRBJ2-4; 11 bases fit TRBD1. The CDR3 has 16 amino acids. V shed 3 bases and J 8 bases; nucleotides not matched to a gene: 12. Germline V gene sequence: CDR1 GTSNPN, CDR2 SVGIG (reference sequence). The CDR3 protein is CAWSRDRGDWWDIQYF. In DNA form, the CDR3 reads TGTGCCTGGAGCAGGGACAGGGGGGACTGGTGGGACATTCAGTACTTC.

As DNA, the CDR3 is TGTGCCAGCAGTTTCCTGACAGGGGGCAAAACCGGGGAGCTGTTTTTT. Translating gives CASSFLTGGKTGELFF. This chain uses TRBV27 with TRBJ2-2; 10 bases map to TRBD1. V dropped 3 bases and J dropped 5; count of bases not matched to a gene: 6. This CDR3 has 16 amino acids. Germline assignment: CDR1 MNHEY and CDR2 SMNVEV (reference sequence).

The chain combines TRBV21-1 with TRBJ1-5; the table calls TRBD1, which could not be checked here. TRBV21-1 is recorded as a pseudogene. This CDR3 contains 19 residues. The CDR3 bases are TGTGCCAGCAGCAAAGAATGGACAGGGTCGGGGATGAGCAATCAGCCCCAGCATTTT. This sequence encodes CASSKEWTGSGMSNQPQHF.

The rearrangement joins TRBV7-9 to TRBJ2-7; 7 nucleotides align to TRBD2. The CDR3 covers 15 residues. Germline lookup yields CDR1 SEHNR and CDR2 FQNEAQ (reference sequence). The ends lost 5 bases at V and 0 bases at J; junction bases unmatched: 7. CDR3 sequence (DNA): TGTGCCAGCAGCCTCGCGGGGGAAAGCTCCTACGAGCAGTACTTC. The encoded protein is CASSLAGESSYEQYF.

The chain is built from TRBV4-1 and TRBJ2-7, with D perhaps matching TRBD1 (6 bases). From germline, CDR1 is MGHRA and CDR2 YSYEKL. V was cut by 4 bases and J by 0 bases, with 13 bases left in between. This CDR3 contains 15 residues. The CDR3 bases are TGCGCCAGCAGCCGGTCGACAGGCTTCTCCTACGAGCAGTACTTC. Translating gives CASSRSTGFSYEQYF.

V gene TRBV28 combines with J gene TRBJ2-6; 13 nucleotides match TRBD2. The V gene end was trimmed by 6 bases and the J gene end by 0 bases; junction bases not matched to a gene: 2. Germline V gene data show CDR1 as MDHEN and CDR2 as SYDVKM. The CDR3 contains 17 residues. CDR3 region: CASRGLAGLSGANVLTF. CDR3 DNA sequence: TGTGCCAGCAGGGGACTAGCGGGGCTCTCTGGGGCCAACGTCCTGACTTTC.

This clone has more than one count but fewer than ten. The chain links TRBV2 to TRBJ1-5, with no clear D. V was trimmed by 4 bases and J by 5 bases, leaving 15 bases between them. The CDR3 consists of 15 residues. Germline loops: CDR1 SNHLY, CDR2 FYNNEI. The CDR3 is CASSGEGLEDQPQHF. Here the CDR3 DNA reads TGTGCCAGCAGTGGGGAAGGTTTAGAGGATCAGCCCCAGCATTTT.

The chain is built from TRBV4-2 and TRBJ2-1, with 9 positions matching TRBD2. The CDR3 length is 16 residues. Germline CDR1 and CDR2: LGHNA and YNFKEQ. After removal of 0 bases from V and 6 bases from J, the junction contained 6 bases not matched to a gene. The CDR3 nucleotides are TGTGCCAGCAGCCAAGAAAGGCGGGGGGGCCTCAATGAGCAGTTCTTC. This encodes CASSQERRGGLNEQFF.

The chain couples TRBV5-1 to TRBJ2-6; D tentatively fits TRBD1 or TRBD2 (5 bases each). Germline V gives CDR1 SGHRS, CDR2 YFSETQ. CDR3 length: 15 amino acids. Trimming cost V 4 bases and J 1 base, with 9 bases left between them. The CDR3 reads CASSRDVSGANVLTF. The CDR3 nucleotides are TGCGCCAGCAGCCGGGACGTATCTGGGGCCAACGTCCTGACTTTC.

The chain combines TRBV2 with TRBJ2-1; maybe TRBD1 (5 bases). Between the trimmed V and J ends, which lost 6 bases and 7 bases, there was a span of 13 bases. The length of the CDR3 is 13 residues. Germline CDR1 SNHLY, CDR2 FYNNEI. CDR3 sequence reads: CASRGLQLNEQFF. The CDR3 bases are TGTGCCAGCAGGGGGCTTCAGTTGAATGAGCAGTTCTTC. The full variable domain, with the rest looked up from reference TRBV2 and TRBJ2-1, is EPEVTQTPSHQVTQMGQEVILRCVPISNHLYFYWYRQILGQKVEFLVSFYNNEISEKSEIFDDQFSVERPDGSNFTLKIRSTKLEDSAMYFCASRGLQLNEQFFGPGTRLTVL.

The chain joins TRBV6-5 to TRBJ2-2, with TRBD1 matching over 8 bases. Looked up from germline, CDR1 is MNHEY and CDR2 is SVGAGI. The CDR3 is 15 residues long. The trim removed 0 bases at V and 4 bases at J, leaving 1 base unmatched. CDR3 sequence reads: CASSYSTGATGELFF. The CDR3 coding sequence is TGTGCCAGCAGTTACTCGACAGGGGCCACCGGGGAGCTGTTTTTT.

The chain joins TRBV10-3 to TRBJ1-2, with 7 nucleotides matching TRBD1. The CDR3 is made up of 13 amino acids. The junction had 12 bases not matched to a gene; V was cut back by 7 bases and J by 10 bases. The germline V gene encodes CDR1 ENHRY and CDR2 SYGVKD. The CDR3 coding sequence is TGTGCCATCACCCGACAGGGAGGGTGGCACTACACCTTC. This gives the protein CAITRQGGWHYTF.